These T cell receptor beta chains were read from a single sample in a study of blood T cell repertoires in COVID-19. Sequenced by immunoSEQ multiplex PCR; TCRdb stores in-frame clones only, minus some. Here the sample spans more than 200,000 clones, 85% to 90% being singletons. The specimen sequenced was peripheral blood. Source of these receptors: a man in his fifties with COVID-19, enrolled during active disease. Each CDR3 is given with its conserved first and last residue. A D gene is named only where the DNA matches it firmly. Rows give clone size only sometimes, using once, few, many, or a class for an expanded clone.

TRBD2,TRBJ2-2,TRBV18,NA,TGTGCCAGCTCACCACCGTCTAGCGGGGGTACCGGGGAGCTGTTTTTT,CASSPPSSGGTGELFF
NA,TRBJ2-5,TRBV5-1,NA,TGCGCCAGCGGAGGGAGTGGTAAGACCCAGTACTTC,CASGGSGKTQYF
NA,TRBJ2-3,TRBV20-1,NA,TGCAGTGCTCGTGGAACGGGACTCAGCACAGATACGCAGTATTTT,CSARGTGLSTDTQYF
NA,TRBJ2-2,TRBV5-1,once,TGCGCCAGCAGATCTTCGGGACTCTCTGGGACCGGGGAGCTGTTTTTT,CASRSSGLSGTGELFF
NA,TRBJ2-1,TRBV5-8,NA,TGTGCCAGCAGCTTAGCCGGGGTCTCCTACAATGAGCAGTTCTTC,CASSLAGVSYNEQFF
TRBD1,TRBJ2-3,TRBV7-9,NA,TGTGCCAGCAGCTTAGCACCGGGACAGCCGGAGGATACGCAGTATTTT,CASSLAPGQPEDTQYF
NA,TRBJ2-5,TRBV5-1,NA,TGCGCCAGCGCGACCTGGGGCCGGGGGCAAGAGACCCAGTACTTC,CASATWGRGQETQYF
TRBD2,TRBJ2-1,TRBV7-2,NA,TGTGCCAGCAGCTTAGCGGCTAGCGGGGGCTCCTACAATGAGCAGTTCTTC,CASSLAASGGSYNEQFF
TRBD1,TRBJ1-6,TRBV3-1/TRBV3-2,NA,TGTGCCAGCAGCCGGGACAGCCGGCCGAATTCACCCCTCCACTTT,CASSRDSRPNSPLHF
TRBD1,TRBJ2-5,TRBV25-1,NA,TGTGCCAGCAGTGGGGGTGGGACAGGGACGGAGACCCAGTACTTC,CASSGGGTGTETQYF
NA,TRBJ2-6,TRBV7-2,NA,TGTGCCAGCAGCTTATCCTCGTCTGGGGCCAACGTCCTGACTTTC,CASSLSSSGANVLTF
TRBD1,TRBJ1-1,TRBV6-2/TRBV6-3,NA,TGTGCCACCACCCCCTATACAGGGGCTGAAGCTTTCTTT,CATTPYTGAEAFF
NA,TRBJ1-1,TRBV14,NA,TGTGCCAGCAGCCAAGAACCCTTCATGAGGGCTTTCTTT,CASSQEPFMRAFF
NA,TRBJ2-1,TRBV19,NA,TGTGCCAGTCGTAGGGCCGACCCCTACAATGAGCAGTTCTTC,CASRRADPYNEQFF
NA,TRBJ2-1,TRBV10-2,NA,TGCGCCAGCAGTGAGTCGACCGTCGGGGAAGAGCAGTTCTTC,CASSESTVGEEQFF
TRBD1,TRBJ2-1,TRBV3-1/TRBV3-2,few,TGTGCCAGCAGCCAATTCCCGGCGACAGGGGGAGCCTACAATGAGCAGTTCTTC,CASSQFPATGGAYNEQFF
NA,TRBJ1-6,TRBV9,NA,TGTGCCAGCAGCGCCGGTAGTGGCGGCAATTCACCCCTCCACTTT,CASSAGSGGNSPLHF
NA,TRBJ1-3,TRBV6-5,NA,TGTGCCAGCACCCCCACGGCGGGGGCTCAGGACACCATATATTTT,CASTPTAGAQDTIYF
NA,TRBJ1-5,TRBV6-6,NA,TGTGCCAGCAGTGCTACCAGGGCTCAGCCCCAGCATTTT,CASSATRAQPQHF
NA,TRBJ1-5,TRBV19,NA,TGTGCCAGTAGTAACCCGGGACATAGCAATCAGCCCCAGCATTTT,CASSNPGHSNQPQHF
TRBD2,TRBJ2-2,TRBV5-1,few,TGCGCCAGCAGCTACCCCAGGGAGGGACCCGGGGAGCTGTTTTTT,CASSYPREGPGELFF
NA,TRBJ2-2,TRBV30,NA,TGTGCCTGCCACGTTACTAGCAAAAACACCGGGGAGCTGTTTTTT,CACHVTSKNTGELFF
TRBD1,TRBJ2-3,TRBV7-3,NA,TGTGCCAGCAGCTTGCAGGGGGCAGGGGGCTTTACGCAGTATTTT,CASSLQGAGGFTQYF
NA,TRBJ1-2,TRBV30,NA,TGTGCCTGGAGTAGCATGTTGGGCTACACCTTC,CAWSSMLGYTF
NA,TRBJ1-1,TRBV5-1,NA,TGCGCCAGCAGCTTGGGCGGGAACACTGAAGCTTTCTTT,CASSLGGNTEAFF
NA,TRBJ1-5,TRBV15,NA,TGTGCAGTTAGCAGGAAGGGGGTTAGCAATCAGCCCCAGCATTTT,CAVSRKGVSNQPQHF
TRBD2,TRBJ2-1,TRBV11-3,NA,TGTGCCAGCAGCTTAGGGGGGAGGGCAGCGCACTACAATGAGCAGTTCTTC,CASSLGGRAAHYNEQFF
NA,TRBJ1-1,TRBV6-2/TRBV6-3,NA,TGTGCCAGCAGTGCGGCTACGAACACTGAAGCTTTCTTT,CASSAATNTEAFF
NA,TRBJ1-1,TRBV9,NA,TGTGCCAGCAGCGTAGGTGCGGGCGAAACTGAAGCTTTCTTT,CASSVGAGETEAFF
TRBD1,TRBJ1-1,TRBV12-3/TRBV12-4,few,TGTGCCAGCGGAAGGACAGGGCAGACTGAAGCTTTCTTT,CASGRTGQTEAFF
TRBD2,TRBJ2-2,TRBV3-1/TRBV3-2,NA,TGTGCCAGCAGCCAAGATTCTAGCGGGAGGCCGGGCACCGGGGAGCTGTTTTTT,CASSQDSSGRPGTGELFF
NA,TRBJ2-7,TRBV6-1,many,TGTGCCAGCAGTGAAACTACATCCTACGAGCAGTACTTC,CASSETTSYEQYF
TRBD1,TRBJ2-5,TRBV6-5,NA,TGTGCCACTCAGACAGGGGCGGAGACCCAGTACTTC,CATQTGAETQYF
NA,TRBJ1-3,TRBV5-1,NA,TGCGCCAGCAGCTTGAACAGTGGAAACACCATATATTTT,CASSLNSGNTIYF
TRBD2,TRBJ2-7,TRBV6-2/TRBV6-3,once,TGTGCCAGCAGTATAAGGGCTAGCGGAGGATTAAGCTCCTACGAGCAGTACTTC,CASSIRASGGLSSYEQYF
TRBD1,TRBJ1-1,TRBV11-1,NA,TGTGCCAGCAGCCTCGGACAGGGGGCTTTGGGCACTGAAGCTTTCTTT,CASSLGQGALGTEAFF
NA,TRBJ1-4,TRBV28,NA,TGTGCCAGCAGTTTACCCTCGGGGGTACGCGAAAAACTGTTTTTT,CASSLPSGVREKLFF
NA,TRBJ1-3,TRBV4-3,NA,TGCGCCAGCAGCCAAGAACAAAGAAACACCATATATTTT,CASSQEQRNTIYF
NA,TRBJ2-1,TRBV2,NA,TGTGCCAGCAGTGAACTAGACAGCCGGGATGAGCAGTTCTTC,CASSELDSRDEQFF
TRBD1,TRBJ1-5,TRBV18,NA,TGTGCCAGCTCACCACCGACCGGGACACAGGGGCAGCCCCAGCATTTT,CASSPPTGTQGQPQHF